Presented here are 23 T cell receptor beta chains from one specimen sequenced in a study of T cells in tumors after PD-1 blockade. Only in-frame clones appear in the TCRdb table, and some are missing; sequencing was by immunoSEQ multiplex PCR. In the table there are more than 14,000 clones, 82% of which are singletons. The specimen was PBMCs, collected after anti-PD-1 treatment. The receptors shown here come from a human donor with basal cell carcinoma.

The chain employs TRBV11-2 and TRBJ1-3; no reliable D call. This CDR3 has 9 residues. Germline CDR1 reads SGHAT; CDR2 reads FQNNGV. V lost 11 bases and J 5 bases, leaving 4 bases between the germline ends. CDR3 amino acids: CAERNTIYF. CDR3 nucleotide sequence: TGTGCCGAACGAAACACCATATATTTT.

In regard to this clone: The sample holds other DNA sequences that translate to the same CDR3. CDR3 nucleotides: TGTGCCAGCTGTTACGGGTGGGCGGGGGTGGGGAGCTCCTACAATGAGCAGTTCTTC. Its protein is CASCYGWAGVGSSYNEQFF. The chain recombines TRBV2 with TRBJ2-1, with 7 positions matching TRBD2. CDR1 and CDR2 from the germline V gene are SNHLY and FYNNEI. The CDR3 contains 19 residues. The J segment lost 0 bases and the V segment lost 8 bases, leaving 19 bases of the junction unmatched.

The chain is built from TRBV5-1 and TRBJ1-6; TRBD1 might be the D (6 bases). Germline V gene data show CDR1 as SGHRS and CDR2 as YFSETQ. The CDR3 runs to 15 residues. Deletions cut 3 bases from V and 7 bases from J, with 14 bases between. CDR3 DNA: TGCGCCAGCAGCTCCCTTGAGGGGGGGAATTCACCCCTCCACTTT. This encodes CASSSLEGGNSPLHF. Variable domain in full (rest from reference TRBV5-1 and TRBJ1-6): KAGVTQTPRYLIKTRGQQVTLSCSPISGHRSVSWYQQTPGQGLQFLFEYFSETQRNKGNFPGRFSGRQFSNSRSEMNVSTLELGDSALYLCASSSLEGGNSPLHFGNGTRLTVT.

This clone was recorded once. This chain links TRBV2 with TRBJ2-5; 12 bases agree with TRBD1. The length of the CDR3 is 17 residues. Germline V gene data show CDR1 as SNHLY and CDR2 as FYNNEI. J lost 3 bases, V lost 0 bases, and 5 bases had no gene match. CDR3 sequence reads: CASSEARGTGGEETQYF. CDR3 bases: TGTGCCAGCAGTGAAGCGCGGGGGACAGGGGGCGAAGAGACCCAGTACTTC.

This chain connects TRBV7-9 to TRBJ2-1; 12 bases are a match to TRBD2. V lost 5 bases, J lost 0 bases, and 11 bases stayed unmatched. CDR3 size: 19 residues. Germline CDR1 and CDR2: SEHNR and FQNEAQ (reference sequence). This CDR3 is CASSKLAGGTRSSYNEQFF. In nucleotides, the CDR3 is TGTGCCAGCAGCAAACTAGCGGGAGGTACTCGAAGCTCCTACAATGAGCAGTTCTTC.

This clone has just one count. The V gene is TRBV28, the J gene TRBJ2-1; D remains ambiguous. CDR3 length equals 11 residues. Trimming cost V 3 bases and J 7 bases, with 4 bases left between them. CDR1 and CDR2 (germline): MDHEN, SYDVKM. For the CDR3, the DNA is TGTGCCAGCAGTTTGGGGAATGAGCAGTTCTTC. Translated: CASSLGNEQFF.

This clone was seen once. The germline gene is not matched at one end of the junction; a read error may be the cause. This chain connects TRBV7-2 to TRBJ2-5, with D tentatively TRBD1 or TRBD2 (6 bases each). Germline V gene data show CDR1 as SGHTA and CDR2 as FQGNSA. The CDR3 length is 14 residues. CDR3 DNA sequence: TGTGCCAGCAGCTTAACGGGGGCCCAAGAGAGCCAGTACTTC. It codes for CASSLTGAQESQYF.

The count of this clone is one. V gene TRBV27 combines with J gene TRBJ1-2; 8 nucleotides agree with TRBD1. The CDR3 totals 15 residues. Germline V gene data show CDR1 as MNHEY and CDR2 as SMNVEV (reference sequence). Trimming removed 4 bases from V and 2 bases from J; junction bases left unmatched: 6. The chain's CDR3 is CASSSLGQENYGYTF. Written as DNA, the CDR3 is TGTGCCAGCAGTTCTCTGGGACAGGAAAACTATGGCTACACCTTC.

The gene calls are TRBV4-3 and TRBJ1-5, with D hard to call. From germline, CDR1 is LGHNA and CDR2 YSLEER. This CDR3 contains 13 residues. V was pared by 0 bases and J by 4 bases, with 4 bases between. CDR3 amino acids: CASSQERNQPQHF. Written as DNA, the CDR3 is TGCGCCAGCAGCCAAGAGAGAAATCAGCCCCAGCATTTT.

This chain connects TRBV6-5 to TRBJ2-7; D is possibly TRBD2 (5 bases). Germline CDR1 reads MNHEY; CDR2 reads SVGAGI. CDR3 length: 15 residues. Trimming removed 5 bases from V and 5 bases from J, with 19 bases in between. In nucleotides, the CDR3 is TGTGCCAGCAGTCCCCGAGTAGGAGGTCTCGACGAGCAGTACTTC. It yields the protein CASSPRVGGLDEQYF.

CDR3 protein: CASSAGTGAGNTIYF. CDR3 nucleotides: TGTGCCAGTAGTGCCGGGACAGGGGCCGGAAACACCATATATTTT. This sequence joins TRBV19 and TRBJ1-3; 10 bases line up with TRBD1. With 5 bases clipped from V and 4 bases from J, the junction kept 5 bases outside the gene matches. This CDR3 spans 15 amino acids. In germline, CDR1 is LNHDA, CDR2 SQIVND (reference sequence).

This clone counts as medium-sized. One end of the junction does not line up with germline, which may come from a read error. The same CDR3 is also encoded by other DNA sequences in this sample. The chain combines TRBV2 with TRBJ2-1; 9 bases fit TRBD2. The CDR3 runs 19 residues. Germline CDR1 reads SNHLY; CDR2 reads FYNNEI. The CDR3 DNA is TGTGCCAGCTGTGATGGGTGGGCGCGGGAGGGGAGCTCCTACAATGAGCAGTTCTTC. Protein: CASCDGWAREGSSYNEQFF.

J is TRBJ2-1 and V is TRBV2, with D uncertain. Trimming removed 7 bases from V and 5 bases from J, with 6 bases in between. In germline, CDR1 is SNHLY, CDR2 FYNNEI. The CDR3 loop spans 11 amino acids. The CDR3 reads CASTRNNEQFF. CDR3 DNA: TGTGCCAGCACCAGAAACAATGAGCAGTTCTTC.

This clone was counted between two and nine times. The rearrangement links TRBV15 to TRBJ1-5; D uncertain. The CDR3 totals 12 residues. Germline-derived CDR1 and CDR2 are LNHNV and YYDKDF (reference sequence). V lost 0 bases, J lost 3 bases, and 0 bases lay in between. In DNA form, the CDR3 reads TGTGCCACCAGCAGAGACAATCAGCCCCAGCATTTT. It is translated as CATSRDNQPQHF.

The chain couples TRBV6-5 to TRBJ1-5; 9 positions agree with TRBD1. The CDR3 loop spans 15 amino acids. The V and J ends lost 7 bases and 2 bases, in that order; junction bases with no gene match: 6. Per germline, CDR1 MNHEY and CDR2 SVGAGI. The chain's CDR3 is CASTYTGGGNQPQHF. The CDR3 DNA reads TGTGCCAGCACCTACACAGGGGGCGGCAATCAGCCCCAGCATTTT.

The J gene is TRBJ2-5, the V gene TRBV5-7; TRBD2 might be the D (5 bases). TRBV5-7 is an open reading frame whose function is uncertain. The ends were cut back, 3 bases at V and 5 bases at J, with 14 bases in the middle. This CDR3 has 14 residues. CDR3 sequence: CASSSGTRRETQYF. The CDR3 DNA follows: TGTGCCAGCAGCTCGGGTACGAGGAGGGAGACCCAGTACTTC.

The CDR3 sequence is CASSPGDTTTQYF. The CDR3 bases are TGTGCCAGCTCACCAGGGGACACCACCACGCAGTATTTT. The chain joins TRBV18 to TRBJ2-3; TRBD1 is a possible D gene (6 bases). This CDR3 region has 13 residues. Deletions cut 2 bases from V and 9 bases from J, with 12 bases between. Germline CDR1 is KGHSH and CDR2 is LQKENI.

The genes are TRBV4-2 and TRBJ1-6; D not certain. Germline lookup yields CDR1 LGHNA and CDR2 YNFKEQ. The CDR3 runs to 15 residues. V was cut by 0 bases and J by 9 bases, with 12 bases left in between. As DNA, the CDR3 is TGTGCCAGCAGCCAAGATCCGGGATCGGGTTCACCCCTCCACTTT. Translating gives CASSQDPGSGSPLHF.

This clone showed up just once. V is TRBV3-1 (or the pseudogene TRBV3-2) and J is TRBJ2-7; D is ambiguous. The V gene lost 4 bases and the J gene lost 2 bases, with 6 bases spanning the gap. Per germline, CDR1 LGHDT and CDR2 YNNKEL (reference sequence). The CDR3 is 12 residues long. The CDR3 region is CASSRIPYEQYF. The CDR3 nucleotides are TGTGCCAGCAGCCGTATCCCCTACGAGCAGTACTTC.

The V call is TRBV6-2 or TRBV6-3, the J call TRBJ2-1; 8 bases agree with TRBD2. Per germline, CDR1 MNHEY and CDR2 SVGEGT. Losses at the gene ends were 5 bases for V and 0 bases for J; bases not matched to a gene: 6. The CDR3 has 16 amino acids. In nucleotides, the CDR3 is TGTGCCAGCAGTCCGATAGCGGGGAGCTCCTACAATGAGCAGTTCTTC. This encodes CASSPIAGSSYNEQFF.

J is TRBJ2-2 and V is TRBV6-5, with a tentative D call TRBD2 (7 bases). Germline V gene sequence: CDR1 MNHEY, CDR2 SVGAGI. The length of the CDR3 is 14 residues. Between the trimmed V and J ends, which lost 2 bases and 5 bases, there was a span of 9 bases. The CDR3 DNA is TGTGCCAGCAGTTACAGGGGGGGGACCGGGGAGCTGTTTTTT. The encoded protein is CASSYRGGTGELFF.

The chain has TRBV2 and TRBJ1-2; D uncertain. The CDR3 is 11 residues long. V lost 2 bases to trimming and J lost 6 bases, with 4 bases between them. The germline V gene encodes CDR1 SNHLY and CDR2 FYNNEI. The CDR3: CASSERNGYTF. The CDR3 coding sequence is TGTGCCAGCAGTGAACGGAATGGCTACACCTTC.

V and J are TRBV28 and TRBJ1-5; TRBD1 might be the D (5 bases). CDR3 length equals 17 residues. Deletions cut 2 bases from V and 4 bases from J, with 18 bases between. CDR1 is MDHEN, CDR2 SYDVKM, per germline. CDR3 loop: CASSLTGGPLPNQPQHF. CDR3 DNA: TGTGCCAGCAGTTTAACGGGGGGACCTCTCCCTAATCAGCCCCAGCATTTT.